The 14 T cell receptor beta chains below all came from one sample that was sequenced in a study of blood T cell repertoires in COVID-19. Using immunoSEQ multiplex PCR, the repertoire was profiled, and TCRdb retains in-frame clones only, with some absent. The sample shows approximately 310,000 clones, about 85% of them seen only once. The specimen sequenced was PBMCs or T cells enriched from blood (not recorded which). These receptors were taken from a woman aged 30 to 39 who had been exposed to COVID-19.

The rearrangement joins TRBV28 to TRBJ2-6; D is possibly TRBD2 (6 bases). Germline V gene sequence: CDR1 MDHEN, CDR2 SYDVKM. Trimming removed 7 bases at V and 0 bases at J, with 10 bases between. The CDR3 totals 15 residues. The CDR3 coding sequence is TGTGCCAGCACTTTGGGGGGCTCTGGGGCCAACGTCCTGACTTTC. As protein: CASTLGGSGANVLTF.

The CDR3 here is CASSLNLRQGPKGYTF. CDR3 bases: TGTGCCAGCAGCCTCAATCTACGACAGGGCCCTAAGGGCTACACCTTC. The V call is TRBV5-6, the J call TRBJ1-2; TRBD1 agrees at 7 bases. Per the germline V gene, CDR1 is SGHDT and CDR2 is YYEEEE. With V trimmed by 4 bases and J by 8 bases, 17 bases remained unmatched. The CDR3 is 16 amino acids.

The genes are TRBV28 and TRBJ1-1, with 9 bases lining up with TRBD1. After removal of 6 bases from V and 7 bases from J, the junction contained 9 bases not matched to a gene. The CDR3 has 14 residues. Germline V gene lookup returns CDR1 MDHEN and CDR2 SYDVKM. The DNA for the CDR3 is TGTGCCAGCAGGCAGGGACAGGGACCGAGTGAAGCTTTCTTT. It encodes CASRQGQGPSEAFF.

The chain couples TRBV5-1 to TRBJ2-7; TRBD2 matches 9 bases. CDR3 length equals 14 residues. With V trimmed by 4 bases and J by 3 bases, 5 bases remained unmatched. The germline V gene encodes CDR1 SGHRS and CDR2 YFSETQ. The CDR3 sequence: CASSPGTSSYEQYF. In DNA form, the CDR3 reads TGCGCCAGCAGCCCCGGGACTAGCAGCTACGAGCAGTACTTC.

The chain uses TRBV30 and TRBJ1-4, with 9 nucleotides matching TRBD1. The germline V gene encodes CDR1 GTSNPN and CDR2 SVGIG (reference sequence). The length of the CDR3 is 15 residues. V dropped 3 bases and J dropped 5; count of bases not matched to a gene: 7. CDR3 bases: TGTGCCTGGAGGGATCGCGGGACAGGGAATGAAAAACTGTTTTTT. It yields the protein CAWRDRGTGNEKLFF.

V gene TRBV9 combines with J gene TRBJ2-2, with 12 bases that match TRBD1. V gave up 2 bases and J gave up 7 bases; unmatched junction bases: 3. CDR3 length: 15 residues. Per the germline V gene, CDR1 is SGDLS and CDR2 is YYNGEE. Here the CDR3 reads CASSVGQGAGGELFF. CDR3 DNA sequence: TGTGCCAGCAGCGTGGGACAGGGGGCCGGCGGGGAGCTGTTTTTT.

Here the CDR3 DNA reads TGCGCCAGCAGCGTTTCGGTTTTGGACAGGTCCACTGGAAACACCATATATTTT. Translation: CASSVSVLDRSTGNTIYF. The chain carries TRBV5-1 and TRBJ1-3; the match to TRBD1 covers 7 bases. The junction had 15 bases not matched to a gene; V was cut back by 4 bases and J by 2 bases. This CDR3 is 18 amino acids long. CDR1 is SGHRS and CDR2 is YFSETQ in the germline V gene.

There are many counts of this clone. The CDR3 sequence: CASSPLAGGTYEQYF. CDR3 nucleotide sequence: TGCGCCAGCAGCCCACTAGCGGGGGGTACCTACGAGCAGTACTTC. The chain uses TRBV5-1 and TRBJ2-7; TRBD2 matches at 12 bases. V was clipped by 4 bases and J by 2 bases; unmatched bases: 4. In germline, CDR1 is SGHRS, CDR2 YFSETQ. The CDR3 has 15 residues.

The chain joins TRBV4-2 to TRBJ2-3, with 12 nucleotides matching TRBD2. Germline trimming cut 0 bases from V and 5 bases from J; bases unmatched to any gene: 9. CDR3 length equals 18 residues. CDR1 and CDR2 from the germline V gene are LGHNA and YNFKEQ. CDR3 sequence: CASSQDIATSGRLDTQYF. CDR3 coding DNA: TGTGCCAGCAGCCAAGATATCGCTACTAGCGGGAGGCTAGATACGCAGTATTTT.

There are a few counts of this clone. The chain couples TRBV4-1 to TRBJ2-7, with D possibly being TRBD1 (6 bases). The germline V and J ends were trimmed by 4 bases and 3 bases, with 16 bases remaining between them. The CDR3 spans 15 residues. CDR1 is MGHRA, CDR2 YSYEKL, per germline. The CDR3 reads CASSRLPGQNYEQYF. The CDR3 DNA is TGCGCCAGCAGCCGTCTTCCCGGACAGAACTACGAGCAGTACTTC.

This clone was seen just once. This chain links TRBV10-2 with TRBJ1-1, with D maybe TRBD1 (6 bases). Germline V CDR1 and CDR2: WSHSY, SAAADI. V dropped 5 bases and J dropped 1 base, with 11 bases sitting between them. The CDR3 runs to 14 residues. The CDR3 bases are TGCGCCAGCAGTTTAACAGGGCAGAACACTGAAGCTTTCTTT. Protein: CASSLTGQNTEAFF.

This chain links TRBV6-2 or TRBV6-3 with TRBJ1-1, with D hard to call. The CDR3 is 13 residues long. V was trimmed by 2 bases and J by 4 bases, leaving 8 bases between them. Per germline, CDR1 MNHEY and CDR2 SVGEGT. CDR3 in amino acids: CASSYEGFTEAFF. The CDR3 DNA sequence: TGTGCCAGCAGTTACGAGGGATTCACTGAAGCTTTCTTT.

This chain connects TRBV6-1 to TRBJ2-7; 7 bases map to TRBD1. Germline V gives CDR1 MNHNS, CDR2 SASEGT. The CDR3 length is 13 residues. V shed 2 bases, J shed 7 bases, and the junction held 5 bases outside the gene matches. The CDR3 nucleotides are TGTGCCAGCAGTGAAAATAGGGGGCGGGAGCAGTACTTC. As protein: CASSENRGREQYF.

The V call is TRBV4-1, the J call TRBJ2-1; tentatively, D is TRBD2 (5 bases). Trimming pared 5 bases from V and 6 bases from J, leaving 14 bases between. Germline lookup yields CDR1 MGHRA and CDR2 YSYEKL. The CDR3 covers 14 residues. CDR3 protein: CASSTMGVPNEQFF. Here the CDR3 DNA reads TGCGCCAGCAGCACAATGGGAGTTCCCAATGAGCAGTTCTTC.